Shown below are 9 T cell receptor beta chains from a single sample sequenced in a study of identical twins. TCRdb reprocessed the 5' RACE reads with MiXCR, giving one entry per CDR3 protein. The sample carries 500,000 or so distinct CDR3 sequences, 13% to 15% recorded once. The same data also contributed to another study, on yellow fever vaccine responses in identical twins.

The sequencing input was CD4+ T cells sorted from blood. The receptors here all came from a young woman in good health.

The rearrangement uses TRBV20-1 and TRBJ2-2; 13 bases are shared with TRBD2. Germline CDR1 reads DFQATT; CDR2 reads SNEGSKA (reference sequence). The CDR3 runs 15 residues. With 3 bases clipped from V and 6 bases from J, the junction kept 4 bases outside the gene matches. The CDR3 region is CSASTLAGGPGELFF. CDR3 coding DNA: TGCAGTGCTAGTACACTAGCGGGAGGGCCCGGGGAGCTGTTTTTT.

The chain combines TRBV10-3 with TRBJ2-2, with D perhaps given as TRBD1 or TRBD2 (5 bases each). Germline V CDR1 and CDR2: ENHRY, SYGVKD. V was trimmed by 6 bases and J by 3 bases, leaving 5 bases between them. The CDR3 runs to 12 residues. The CDR3: CAIRGDTGELFF. The CDR3 coding sequence is TGTGCCATCAGGGGGGACACCGGGGAGCTGTTTTTT.

This clonotype has a count of ten or more. J is TRBJ2-1 and V is TRBV9; D perhaps matches TRBD2 (5 bases). The V end lost 0 bases, the J end lost 6 bases, and 7 bases lay between the germline ends. The CDR3 runs to 13 residues. Germline CDR1 reads SGDLS; CDR2 reads YYNGEE. The CDR3 DNA reads as TGTGCCAGCAGCGTAGATCGGGGCAATGAGCAGTTCTTC. This gives the protein CASSVDRGNEQFF.

This clonotype was observed many times. The J gene is TRBJ1-1, the V gene TRBV10-3; D uncertain. Germline-derived CDR1 and CDR2 are ENHRY and SYGVKD. The CDR3 covers 14 residues. V shed 3 bases and J shed 4 bases, with 12 bases lying between them. CDR3 protein: CAISEGSLRTEAFF. CDR3 in DNA: TGTGCCATCAGTGAAGGCAGCTTGCGCACTGAAGCTTTCTTT.

J is TRBJ2-7 and V is TRBV6-1, with 8 bases lining up with TRBD1. The CDR3 contains 15 residues. V lost 2 bases and J lost 3; bases outside the gene matches: 6. Germline-derived CDR1 and CDR2 are MNHNS and SASEGT. The CDR3 reads CASSESAGGLYEQYF. For the CDR3, the DNA is TGTGCCAGCAGTGAATCTGCAGGGGGCCTCTACGAGCAGTACTTC.

This clonotype was found a few times. The chain is built from TRBV5-6 and TRBJ1-4, with D possibly matching TRBD1 (6 bases). Germline V lookup: CDR1 SGHDT, CDR2 YYEEEE. The germline V and J ends were trimmed by 4 bases and 5 bases, with 24 bases remaining between them. The CDR3 length is 18 residues. The CDR3: CASSLRGDLQGENEKLFF. CDR3 DNA sequence: TGTGCCAGCAGCCTGAGGGGGGACCTACAGGGAGAGAATGAAAAACTGTTTTTT.

This clonotype was picked up many times. The chain combines TRBV29-1 with TRBJ2-3; TRBD1 matches at 9 bases. J was trimmed by 3 bases and V by 4 bases; bases with no gene match: 5. The germline CDR1 and CDR2 sequences are SQVTM and ANQGSEA. CDR3 length: 14 residues. Here the CDR3 DNA reads TGCAGCGTTGGACCGGGACAGGGAACAGATACGCAGTATTTT. Amino acid sequence: CSVGPGQGTDTQYF.

This clonotype has more than one count but fewer than ten. The chain combines TRBV6-5 with TRBJ2-7; 10 nucleotides align to TRBD2. Germline CDR1 and CDR2: MNHEY and SVGAGI. This CDR3 spans 14 amino acids. The V and J ends lost 3 bases and 3 bases, in that order; junction bases with no gene match: 2. CDR3 DNA sequence: TGTGCCAGCAGTTATCTAGCGGGAGTCTACGAGCAGTACTTC. Protein product: CASSYLAGVYEQYF.

The rearrangement links TRBV20-1 to TRBJ2-5; 13 bases fit TRBD2. V shed 5 bases, J shed 5 bases, and the junction held 8 bases outside the gene matches. From germline, CDR1 is DFQATT and CDR2 SNEGSKA (reference sequence). CDR3 length: 15 residues. This chain's CDR3 is CSAPRLAGGPETQYF. CDR3 DNA sequence: TGCAGTGCTCCTAGACTAGCGGGGGGACCGGAGACCCAGTACTTC.